The 19 T cell receptor beta chains in this list originate from one sample, sequenced in a study of shared clonotypes between healthy human individuals. The method was immunoSEQ multiplex PCR; TCRdb's version includes in-frame clones alone and lacks a portion of them. Of more than 1.2 million clones listed, approximately 98.5% are singletons. What was sequenced was naive CD4+ T cells sorted from blood. The subset denotes: CD45RA+ positively selected. The receptors originated from a man aged 25-45 years in good health.

The CDR3 DNA reads as TGTGCCAGCAGCCCCAGGGACCGCCTAGATACGCAGTATTTT. Protein: CASSPRDRLDTQYF. The chain carries TRBV9 and TRBJ2-3; perhaps D is TRBD1 or TRBD2 (5 bases each). The CDR3 loop spans 14 amino acids. CDR1 is SGDLS, CDR2 YYNGEE, per germline. V lost 4 bases, J lost 5 bases, and 14 bases lay in between.

The V call is TRBV5-1, the J call TRBJ2-5, with D uncertain. Germline CDR1 SGHRS, CDR2 YFSETQ. The V end was cut by 1 base, the J end by 2 bases, with 6 bases between. The CDR3 length is 13 residues. The CDR3 here is CASSLRRQETQYF. The CDR3 DNA reads as TGCGCCAGCAGCTTGCGCAGGCAAGAGACCCAGTACTTC.

The CDR3 protein is CASSLEGVTYEQYF. The CDR3 DNA is TGTGCCAGCAGCTTGGAGGGGGTAACCTACGAGCAGTACTTC. V gene TRBV5-5 combines with J gene TRBJ2-7, with a tentative D call TRBD1 (6 bases). Germline V gives CDR1 SGHKS, CDR2 YYEKEE (reference sequence). V dropped 0 bases and J dropped 2 bases, with 9 bases sitting between them. CDR3 length equals 14 residues.

This clone was recorded only once. The chain couples TRBV7-2 to TRBJ2-2; D remains ambiguous. Trimming pared 3 bases from V and 6 bases from J, leaving 8 bases between. This CDR3 region has 13 residues. Germline assignment: CDR1 SGHTA and CDR2 FQGNSA. The CDR3: CASSFATSGELFF. The CDR3 bases are TGTGCCAGCAGCTTTGCAACATCCGGGGAGCTGTTTTTT.

The chain couples TRBV6-6 to TRBJ2-7, with 11 bases lining up with TRBD2. Germline loops: CDR1 MNHNY, CDR2 SVGAGI (reference sequence). V was clipped by 5 bases and J by 5 bases; unmatched bases: 8. The length of the CDR3 is 15 residues. This CDR3 is CASSQTSGIGNEQYF. In nucleotides, the CDR3 is TGTGCCAGCAGTCAGACTAGCGGGATAGGAAACGAGCAGTACTTC.

This rearrangement joins TRBV6-5 to TRBJ2-7, with TRBD2 identical over 7 bases. This CDR3 has 14 amino acids. J was trimmed by 6 bases and V by 0 bases; bases with no gene match: 5. Germline loops: CDR1 MNHEY, CDR2 SVGAGI. The CDR3, as DNA: TGTGCCAGCAGTTACTCCCGCGGGAGAACCGAGCAGTACTTC. Its protein product is CASSYSRGRTEQYF.

Concerning this clone: This specimen includes other DNA sequences encoding the same CDR3. The chain joins TRBV7-2 to TRBJ2-7; TRBD2 matches 9 bases. Germline assignment: CDR1 SGHTA and CDR2 FQGNSA. The V segment lost 3 bases and the J segment 2 bases; nucleotides outside the gene matches: 5. This CDR3 spans 15 amino acids. The CDR3 DNA is TGTGCCAGCAGCTTGGGAGCGGGAGGTCCCTACGAGCAGTACTTC. This gives the protein CASSLGAGGPYEQYF.

The chain joins TRBV11-3 to TRBJ2-3; D is ambiguous. Germline values: CDR1 SGHNT, CDR2 YENEEA. Trimming removed 3 bases from V and 6 bases from J, with 13 bases in between. This CDR3 has 14 amino acids. CDR3 in DNA: TGTGCCAGCAGCTTTGGGCCCAACAAGGATACGCAGTATTTT. Protein sequence: CASSFGPNKDTQYF.

A remark on this clone: Other nucleotide sequences from this sample produce the same CDR3. The chain is built from TRBV29-1 and TRBJ1-4; D is uncertain. The CDR3 runs to 13 residues. Germline-derived CDR1 and CDR2 are SQVTM and ANQGSEA. V lost 6 bases to trimming and J lost 3 bases, with 11 bases between them. The CDR3 loop is CSVAGRANEKLFF. The CDR3, as DNA: TGCAGCGTCGCGGGCAGAGCTAATGAAAAACTGTTTTTT.

In its sample, this clone was seen once. The chain recombines TRBV14 with TRBJ1-1, with 8 bases lining up with TRBD1. CDR1 is SGHDN, CDR2 FVKESK, per germline. The CDR3 contains 15 residues. J lost 4 bases, V lost 1 base, and 5 bases had no gene match. CDR3 nucleotides: TGTGCCAGCAGCCAAGCAGGACAGGGAAGCACTGAAGCTTTCTTT. It specifies CASSQAGQGSTEAFF.

This chain uses TRBV19 with TRBJ2-7, with TRBD1 identical over 8 bases. V lost 5 bases and J lost 7; bases outside the gene matches: 7. Germline V gene data show CDR1 as LNHDA and CDR2 as SQIVND (reference sequence). The CDR3 runs to 13 residues. CDR3 DNA sequence: TGTGCCAGTAGTTCGGACAGGGTAGGGGAGCAGTACTTC. It yields the protein CASSSDRVGEQYF. Variable domain in full (rest from reference TRBV19 and TRBJ2-7): DGGITQSPKYLFRKEGQNVTLSCEQNLNHDAMYWYRQDPGQGLRLIYYSQIVNDFQKGDIAEGYSVSREKKESFPLTVTSAQKNPTAFYLCASSSDRVGEQYFGPGTRLTVT.

This CDR3 reads CASSNFEAGVGNEQFF. CDR3 coding DNA: TGTGCCAGCAGTAACTTCGAGGCGGGAGTGGGTAATGAGCAGTTCTTC. The rearrangement joins TRBV2 to TRBJ2-1, with 7 bases identical to TRBD2. V lost 5 bases, J lost 7 bases, and 14 bases stayed unmatched. Germline V gene data show CDR1 as SNHLY and CDR2 as FYNNEI. The CDR3 consists of 16 residues.

This clone was observed once. The rearrangement joins TRBV19 to TRBJ1-4, with a tentative D call TRBD1 (6 bases). Trimming took off 2 bases at V and 5 bases at J, with 12 bases between the two ends. Germline V lookup: CDR1 LNHDA, CDR2 SQIVND (reference sequence). This CDR3 has 15 residues. The CDR3 sequence: CASSINGQRNEKLFF. DNA for the CDR3: TGTGCCAGTAGTATAAATGGACAGCGGAATGAAAAACTGTTTTTT.

The rearrangement links TRBV5-6 to TRBJ2-1; the D gene could be TRBD1 or TRBD2 (6 bases each). Trimming took 5 bases from V and 7 from J, leaving 16 bases between them. This CDR3 has 14 amino acids. Germline lookup yields CDR1 SGHDT and CDR2 YYEEEE. The chain's CDR3 is CASRAGTLANEQFF. CDR3 coding DNA: TGTGCCAGCAGGGCCGGGACACTAGCAAATGAGCAGTTCTTC.

This clone has a single count. The V call is TRBV20-1, the J call TRBJ2-7, with 7 nucleotides matching TRBD1. With 7 bases clipped from V and 3 bases from J, the junction kept 3 bases outside the gene matches. Looked up from germline, CDR1 is DFQATT and CDR2 is SNEGSKA (reference sequence). The CDR3 is made up of 11 amino acids. CDR3 DNA sequence: TGCAGTGGACAGGGAAGCTACGAGCAGTACTTC. Its protein is CSGQGSYEQYF.

The chain is built from TRBV5-4 and TRBJ1-5; D remains unclear. Germline V gene lookup returns CDR1 SGHNT and CDR2 YYREEE (reference sequence). The CDR3 consists of 15 residues. Trimming pared 0 bases from V and 6 bases from J, leaving 13 bases between. Here the CDR3 DNA reads TGTGCCAGCAGCTTGGGAGGAGGATTTGGTCAGCCCCAGCATTTT. Amino acid sequence: CASSLGGGFGQPQHF.

This chain connects TRBV6-5 to TRBJ2-7, with D perhaps given as TRBD1 or TRBD2 (5 bases each). Germline V gene sequence: CDR1 MNHEY, CDR2 SVGAGI. V lost 5 bases to trimming and J lost 3 bases, with 17 bases between them. The CDR3 spans 15 residues. The CDR3 DNA follows: TGTGCCAGCAGTCCTCGGGGCCCATGGAGCTACGAGCAGTACTTC. Its protein is CASSPRGPWSYEQYF.

The V gene is TRBV14, the J gene TRBJ2-7; tentatively, D is TRBD2 (7 bases). The V end lost 0 bases, the J end lost 3 bases, and 18 bases lay between the germline ends. CDR1 is SGHDN and CDR2 is FVKESK in the germline V gene. This CDR3 comprises 17 residues. CDR3 sequence (DNA): TGTGCCAGCAGCCAAGAAGGTAATCGCGGGGGCTTCTACGAGCAGTACTTC. Its protein is CASSQEGNRGGFYEQYF.

V gene TRBV6-1 combines with J gene TRBJ2-3, with D tentatively TRBD1 (5 bases). CDR1 and CDR2 from the germline V gene are MNHNS and SASEGT. The CDR3 has 14 residues. Trimming pared 3 bases from V and 1 base from J, leaving 8 bases between. The CDR3: CASSDREGTDTQYF. CDR3 coding DNA: TGTGCCAGCAGTGACAGGGAAGGCACAGATACGCAGTATTTT.